These 17 T cell receptor beta chains were all obtained from the same sample, sequenced in a study of glioma-infiltrating T cells after dendritic cell vaccination. Sequencing used immunoSEQ multiplex PCR; TCRdb keeps in-frame clones, though not all of them. The table has roughly 60,000 clones, roughly 86% seen once. Time point specified: after dendritic cell vaccination, including at tumor progression/relapse. Source: blood, taken after dendritic cell vaccination. The origin of the receptors is a human donor with glioblastoma.

This clone was seen a few times. This sample includes further DNA sequences coding for the same CDR3. The rearrangement uses TRBV27 and TRBJ1-1; 9 positions match TRBD1. Germline lookup yields CDR1 MNHEY and CDR2 SMNVEV (reference sequence). Trimming took 0 bases from V and 5 from J; bases not matched to a gene: 4. The CDR3 length is 15 residues. The chain's CDR3 is CASSLSGTGRTEAFF. CDR3 bases: TGTGCCAGCAGTTTATCCGGGACAGGGCGAACTGAAGCTTTCTTT.

The chain links TRBV7-2 to TRBJ2-5; possible D gene TRBD1, 6 bases. The CDR3 totals 13 residues. The V gene lost 5 bases and the J gene lost 0 bases, with 7 bases spanning the gap. Germline V gene sequence: CDR1 SGHTA, CDR2 FQGNSA. The CDR3 protein is CASSGDNQETQYF. The CDR3 DNA reads TGTGCCAGCAGCGGGGACAACCAAGAGACCCAGTACTTC.

The CDR3 is CASSVGGTINEQFF. DNA of the CDR3: TGTGCCAGCAGCGTAGGTGGGACTATCAATGAGCAGTTCTTC. The chain has TRBV9 and TRBJ2-1, with TRBD2 identical over 7 bases. CDR1 is SGDLS and CDR2 is YYNGEE in the germline V gene. Trimming removed 0 bases from V and 6 bases from J; junction bases left unmatched: 3. This CDR3 has 14 amino acids.

The chain has TRBV9 and TRBJ1-1; no clear D gene. The CDR3 loop spans 14 amino acids. The germline CDR1 and CDR2 sequences are SGDLS and YYNGEE. The V end lost 4 bases, the J end lost 3 bases, and 13 bases lay between the germline ends. CDR3 amino acids: CASSPHGADTEAFF. The CDR3 bases are TGTGCCAGCAGCCCGCACGGAGCGGACACTGAAGCTTTCTTT.

This clone was seen more than once but under ten times. The chain combines TRBV7-9 with TRBJ1-1; unclear D gene. Germline CDR1 reads SEHNR; CDR2 reads FQNEAQ (reference sequence). This CDR3 comprises 18 residues. Trimming took off 3 bases at V and 0 bases at J, with 20 bases between the two ends. In DNA, the CDR3 is TGTGCCAGCAGCTTGAGCCTTGGTGTCGCCGGGGTGAACACTGAAGCTTTCTTT. It translates to CASSLSLGVAGVNTEAFF. Complete variable domain (other parts from reference TRBV7-9 and TRBJ1-1): DTGVSQNPRHKITKRGQNVTFRCDPISEHNRLYWYRQTLGQGPEFLTYFQNEAQLEKSRLLSDRFSAERPKGSFSTLEIQRTEQGDSAMYLCASSLSLGVAGVNTEAFFGQGTRLTVV.

The rearrangement links TRBV18 to TRBJ1-4; D is possibly TRBD1 (5 bases). Between the trimmed V and J ends, which lost 4 bases and 8 bases, there was a span of 14 bases. The CDR3 is 14 amino acids. Germline V CDR1 and CDR2: KGHSH, LQKENI. CDR3 sequence (DNA): TGTGCCAGCTCACTTATTCTGACAGACGAAAAACTGTTTTTT. Translating gives CASSLILTDEKLFF.

The CDR3 loop is CASSLGFGGTEQDGYTF. CDR3 nucleotides: TGTGCCAGCAGCTTAGGTTTTGGGGGGACCGAGCAGGATGGCTACACCTTC. The chain has TRBV7-9 and TRBJ1-2; D may be TRBD1 (5 bases). Between the trimmed V and J ends, which lost 1 base and 6 bases, there was a span of 21 bases. CDR1 is SEHNR, CDR2 FQNEAQ, per germline (reference sequence). The CDR3 contains 17 residues.

This clone came up a few times. The genes are TRBV11-2 and TRBJ2-7; D is uncertain. The length of the CDR3 is 11 residues. Germline-derived CDR1 and CDR2 are SGHAT and FQNNGV. V shed 1 base and J shed 7 bases, with 5 bases lying between them. The DNA for the CDR3 is TGTGCCAGCAGCTTAGCACGGGAGCAGTACTTC. Its translation: CASSLAREQYF.

The chain uses TRBV11-2 and TRBJ2-1; D may be TRBD2 (6 bases). The CDR3 runs 16 residues. Trimming pared 5 bases from V and 8 bases from J, leaving 22 bases between. The V gene's germline CDR1 is SGHAT and CDR2 FQNNGV. Here the CDR3 reads CASSGGDTLYNDEQFF. The CDR3 DNA is TGTGCCAGCAGCGGAGGGGATACGTTATATAACGATGAGCAGTTCTTC.

This chain uses TRBV7-2 with TRBJ2-7; D may be TRBD2 (6 bases). V lost 3 bases and J 5 bases, leaving 11 bases between the germline ends. Germline CDR1 reads SGHTA; CDR2 reads FQGNSA. The CDR3 contains 13 residues. CDR3 protein: CASSFGGGDEQYF. For the CDR3, the DNA is TGTGCCAGCAGCTTCGGGGGTGGCGACGAGCAGTACTTC.

The rearrangement uses TRBV6-6 and TRBJ1-1; the D gene is possibly TRBD1 (6 bases). The length of the CDR3 is 16 residues. Germline CDR1 MNHNY, CDR2 SVGAGI (reference sequence). Trimming stripped 0 bases from V and 2 bases from J, with 13 bases between. The CDR3 is CASSYSPGRGNTEAFF. CDR3 nucleotide sequence: TGTGCCAGCAGTTACTCTCCGGGCAGGGGAAACACTGAAGCTTTCTTT.

J is TRBJ1-1 and V is TRBV30, with TRBD1 as a possible D gene (6 bases). Germline V gene data show CDR1 as GTSNPN and CDR2 as SVGIG (reference sequence). This CDR3 comprises 12 residues. Trimming left V 6 bases short and J 4 bases short, with 12 bases between. CDR3 region: CACATGSTEAFF. The CDR3 region has the DNA TGTGCCTGTGCTACAGGGAGCACTGAAGCTTTCTTT.

The chain recombines TRBV27 with TRBJ1-1, with 7 bases matching TRBD1. Germline V gene lookup returns CDR1 MNHEY and CDR2 SMNVEV (reference sequence). The V gene end was trimmed by 6 bases and the J gene end by 10 bases; junction bases not matched to a gene: 14. The CDR3 is 14 residues long. The CDR3 DNA reads as TGTGCCAGCAGCCGGGACAGTGTCCCCTCGGTAGCTTTCTTT. Translation: CASSRDSVPSVAFF.

V gene TRBV9 combines with J gene TRBJ2-1, with TRBD2 matching 11 bases. The CDR3 contains 19 residues. Germline CDR1 SGDLS, CDR2 YYNGEE. With V trimmed by 4 bases and J by 1 base, 13 bases remained unmatched. CDR3 DNA: TGTGCCAGCAGCCGAGCCCCGGTAGCGGGAGGGGGATCCTACAATGAGCAGTTCTTC. Translation: CASSRAPVAGGGSYNEQFF.

The chain is built from TRBV9 and TRBJ2-7; D possibly corresponds to TRBD1 (6 bases). The V gene's germline CDR1 is SGDLS and CDR2 YYNGEE. The CDR3 is made up of 15 amino acids. V dropped 4 bases and J dropped 1 base, with 15 bases sitting between them. CDR3 nucleotide sequence: TGTGCCAGCAGCCCCAGTTCGGACAGTTCCTACGAGCAGTACTTC. The encoded protein is CASSPSSDSSYEQYF.

This clone was seen just once. The chain employs TRBV30 and TRBJ2-1; 7 bases are a match to TRBD2. V dropped 3 bases and J dropped 8; count of bases not matched to a gene: 7. The CDR3 runs to 13 residues. The germline CDR1 and CDR2 sequences are GTSNPN and SVGIG (reference sequence). The CDR3 region has the DNA TGTGCCTGGAGCGCCGGGGGGTGGGATGAGCAGTTCTTC. The encoded protein is CAWSAGGWDEQFF.

The chain employs TRBV6-5 and TRBJ2-1; tentative D call: TRBD2 (5 bases). The CDR3 runs 16 residues. The V end was cut by 2 bases, the J end by 2 bases, with 13 bases between. Germline V gene data show CDR1 as MNHEY and CDR2 as SVGAGI. CDR3 coding DNA: TGTGCCAGCAGTTACGTCCCCGTCGGGGCCTACAATGAGCAGTTCTTC. Protein sequence: CASSYVPVGAYNEQFF.